These T cell receptor beta chains were read from a single sample in a study of T cell repertoires in cytomegalovirus infection. These receptors are not linked to any known antigen. Each CDR3 protein is one row after TCRdb ran MiXCR on the reads. The repertoire consists of about 570,000 distinct CDR3 sequences, with over 35% occurring once and the leading ten covering about half. The sample was cultured PBMCs, taken from culture after CMV antigen stimulation. All receptors derive from a human donor in good health (CMV status not recorded). Some clones in this sample may be carry-over from other donors' samples. CDR3s leave out the opening cysteine and the closing phenylalanine or tryptophan.

TRBJ2-1 | 14 | TRBV12-5 | ASGPGGTLLWNEQF
TRBJ1-6 | 13 | TRBV11-2 | ASSTWSSYNSPLH
TRBJ1-4 | 14 | TRBV11-2 | ASSLDTGQANEKLF
TRBJ2-5 | 12 | TRBV7-6 | ASSLALSPETQY
TRBJ2-5 | 15 | TRBV11-3 | ASSSGLAGRGQETQY
TRBJ2-2 | 13 | TRBV4-3 | ASSQISTLTGELF
TRBJ1-1 | 11 | TRBV12-3/TRBV12-4 | ASTRTVNTEAF
TRBJ2-3 | 16 | TRBV7-2 | ASSRASGGASIIDTQY
TRBJ2-1 | 12 | TRBV25-1 | ASSEYGRGNEQF
TRBJ2-7 | 13 | TRBV6-2/TRBV6-3 | ASSPTGGWSYEQY
TRBJ2-1 | 14 | TRBV7-8 | ASSFQLAGKDNEQF
TRBJ2-5 | 14 | TRBV7-6 | ASSLAQSPVGETQY
TRBJ2-1 | 11 | TRBV7-2 | ASSLRFGNEQF
TRBJ1-2 | 12 | TRBV7-2 | ASSLSYRAYGYT
TRBJ1-2 | 13 | TRBV4-3 | ASSQDQGGGYGYT
TRBJ2-5 | 12 | TRBV6-5 | ASRDTGGAETQY
TRBJ2-3 | 10 | TRBV6-6 | ASDLDTDTQY
TRBJ2-7 | 14 | TRBV28 | ASIPGTGGGSNEQY
TRBJ2-5 | 12 | TRBV2 | ASSEIGREGTQY
TRBJ1-5 | 8 | TRBV23-1 | GRSNQPQH
TRBJ2-3 | 12 | TRBV12-3/TRBV12-4 | ASSGLAPTDTQY
TRBJ1-2 | 12 | TRBV7-2 | ASGGTGGVYGYT
TRBJ1-1 | 12 | TRBV19 | VSSMGELNTEAF
TRBJ2-3 | 13 | TRBV7-2 | ASSNQGWLQDTQY
TRBJ2-1 | 13 | TRBV4-1 | ASSRERGGGNEQF
TRBJ2-3 | 13 | TRBV7-9 | ASSSANTGTDTQY
TRBJ2-1 | 13 | TRBV4-2 | ASSRDGGRAGEQF
TRBJ1-1 | 9 | TRBV6-6 | ASSVQDEAF